This TCR beta chain derives from a study of T cell repertoires in cytomegalovirus infection (dated by TCRdb to between 2018 and 2021). Study-wide context: Peptide stimulations targeted recently identified HLA-C-restricted CMV epitopes, whose presentation resists viral immunomodulation, together with well-studied HLA-B-restricted epitopes. Donor HLA type was relevant to the analysis, as public TCR beta signatures indicated carriage of CMV infection together with the matching HLA type.

The sample's treatment or condition label, decoded: in vitro stimulation with specific CMV peptide epitopes to enrich CMV-specific T cells. This clonotype appeared a few times. Its antigen remains unidentified. Base qualities are missing; no much larger clone stands one base away. CDR1 SGHTA and CDR2 FQGNSA were looked up in the germline V gene. The CDR3 covers 15 residues, taking in both the cysteine and the phenylalanine. Of all the DNA, just the CDR3 is kept, 45 bases in frame from base 1. Ends trimmed: V by 1 base, J by 7 bases; bases unmatched to a gene: 4. Overall results and qualifications from the work: In both this cohort and an independent roughly 350-donor cohort, the cumulative frequency of public TCR beta family members distinguished carriers of CMV infection plus the relevant HLA type. In the ex vivo response, HLA-C-restricted CMV-specific TCR beta clonotypes were dominant, and in two of eight donors the single most frequent clonotype came from this HLA-C-restricted group.

The sequencer was an Illumina HiSeq 1500. The public reads were reanalyzed by TCRdb: fastp trimming at Q25, MiXCR alignment, in-frame beta chains only. For every CDR3 protein sequence, its rows merge into one entry that carries the most common genes and DNA. Across this sample there are 550,000 to 700,000 distinct CDR3 sequences, with just under 40% seen only once. In total, the top ten clones hold more than 40% of the sample. This TCR was sampled from a human donor in good health (CMV status not recorded). Some clones in this sample may be carry-over from other donors' samples. This sequence uses TRBV7-2 and TRBJ1-6; TRBD1 fits 7 bases in the junction. The source material was cultured PBMCs, sampled from culture after CMV antigen stimulation. The CDR3 has the sequence CASSLEGGGNSPLHF. DNA sequence: TGTGCCAGCAGCTTAGAAGGGGGCGGCAATTCACCCCTCCACTTT.